What follows describes a single T cell receptor (beta chain). What it recognizes is unknown. These data are taken from a study of cytomegalovirus exposure and HLA in healthy donors. Study-level points and caveats: Later work found most CMV-associated TCR beta chains apparently HLA-restricted. It was approximately 150 TCR beta chains that were listed as cytomegalovirus-associated. Sequencing likely generated an artifact that appeared as a cluster of highly shared sequence variants. Accurate prediction of most subjects' HLA-A and HLA-B alleles from TCR beta sequences was reported.

The junction had 4 bases not matched to a gene; V was cut back by 5 bases and J by 1 base. The CDR3 extends over 14 amino acids. Germline-derived CDR1 and CDR2 are SEHNR and FQNEAQ (reference sequence). With 60 Vbeta and 13 Jbeta primers, the PCR was carried out. The table came from immunoSEQ multiplex PCR; TCRdb's copy has only in-frame clones and leaves some out. The table includes approximately 140,000 clones, 79% detected once. Sequenced input: PBMCs. This clonotype originated in a female donor in good health and CMV-seronegative. This chain connects TRBV7-9 to TRBJ2-5; 7 nucleotides line up with TRBD1. The CDR3 DNA follows: TGTGCCAGCAGCCTAGACAGGGTCCAAGAGACCCAGTACTTC. Translation gives CASSLDRVQETQYF.